The rows below give T cell receptor beta chains drawn from one sample of a study of blood T cells in healthy people across ages. One entry per CDR3 protein, called by TCRdb with MiXCR from the 5' RACE reads. Of hundreds of thousands of distinct CDR3 sequences in the sample, 58% are singletons; the top ten hold 20% to 25%. The sample taken for sequencing was blood. The origin of the receptors is a man aged 25 to 40 in good health. The CDR3 runs from the conserved cysteine through the conserved F or W. The D gene is left open where the match is weak. Part of the rows lack a size; the others show once, few, many or a class for expanded clones.

TRBJ2-3	TRBV6-5	TRBD1	-	CASSYVGQGSDTQYF	TGTGCCAGCAGTTATGTAGGACAGGGCTCAGATACGCAGTATTTT
TRBJ2-6	TRBV6-6	-	-	CASLPRGSSGANVLTF	TGTGCCAGCCTCCCTCGGGGGTCCTCTGGGGCCAACGTCCTGACTTTC
TRBJ2-3	TRBV20-1	-	-	CSAFLPDGPLTDTQYF	TGCAGTGCTTTCCTCCCCGATGGGCCCCTCACAGATACGCAGTATTTT
TRBJ1-2	TRBV14	-	-	CASSQGKTGPYGYTF	TGTGCCAGCAGCCAAGGGAAGACAGGCCCCTATGGCTACACCTTC
TRBJ2-5	TRBV5-1	-	-	CASSHGPDNEQYF	TGCGCCAGCAGTCACGGACCCGACAATGAGCAGTACTTC
TRBJ2-1	TRBV4-3	TRBD2	-	CASSQGGGGHNEQFF	TGCGCCAGCAGCCAAGGGGGCGGGGGGCACAATGAGCAGTTCTTC
TRBJ2-3	TRBV11-2	TRBD2	few	CASSVLAGSSDTQYF	TGTGCCAGCAGCGTGCTAGCGGGGTCCTCAGATACGCAGTATTTT
TRBJ2-1	TRBV9	-	few	CASSQLGSPVEQFF	TGTGCCAGCAGCCAACTAGGGTCCCCCGTTGAGCAGTTCTTC
TRBJ1-1	TRBV27	-	few	CASSFQAGIILTEAFF	TGTGCCAGCAGTTTTCAGGCAGGGATTATATTGACTGAAGCTTTCTTT
TRBJ1-2	TRBV7-2	TRBD1	-	CASSLTSDRSLYGYTF	TGTGCCAGCAGCCTAACCTCGGACAGGTCCCTCTATGGCTACACCTTC
TRBJ1-2	TRBV7-9	TRBD1	-	CASSTQGAYNGYTF	TGTGCCAGCAGCACACAGGGGGCGTACAATGGCTACACCTTC
TRBJ1-1	TRBV6-5	TRBD1	-	CASTLLGRQGMTEAFF	TGTGCCAGCACGTTACTTGGAAGACAGGGGATGACTGAAGCTTTCTTT
TRBJ2-1	TRBV5-5	-	-	CASSLVPHEQFF	TGTGCCAGCAGCTTGGTCCCCCATGAGCAGTTCTTC
TRBJ1-1	TRBV18	-	-	CASSPGGRVYTEAFF	TGTGCCAGCTCACCTGGGGGTAGAGTCTACACTGAAGCTTTCTTT
TRBJ2-3	TRBV5-6	-	few	CASSLSGAGTTDTQYF	TGTGCCAGCAGCCTCTCTGGGGCAGGGACGACAGATACGCAGTATTTT
TRBJ1-2	TRBV28	-	few	CASSLGDRGYTF	TGTGCCAGCAGTTTAGGGGATCGCGGCTACACCTTC
TRBJ2-7	TRBV6-2/TRBV6-3	TRBD1	few	CASSNRDRDEQYF	TGTGCCAGCTCGAATCGGGACAGGGACGAGCAGTACTTC
TRBJ2-3	TRBV5-1	TRBD2	few	CASSSETERGGDTQYF	TGCGCCAGCAGCTCCGAGACAGAGCGGGGAGGGGATACGCAGTATTTT
TRBJ2-7	TRBV5-1	TRBD1	few	CASSTDRGLKSYEQYF	TGCGCCAGCAGCACAGACAGGGGGCTCAAATCCTACGAGCAGTACTTC
TRBJ2-7	TRBV29-1	-	-	CSVLTTYSYNEQYF	TGCAGCGTTTTGACTACCTACTCCTACAATGAGCAGTACTTC
TRBJ2-1	TRBV3-1	-	-	CASSQVGHGGTEQFF	TGTGCCAGCAGCCAAGTGGGGCACGGAGGGACTGAGCAGTTCTTC
TRBJ2-7	TRBV20-1	TRBD1	few	CSARLPGQGSDEQYF	TGCAGTGCTAGATTACCGGGACAGGGAAGCGACGAGCAGTACTTC
TRBJ2-4	TRBV7-7	TRBD2	-	CASSVTPWGSGGIIQYF	TGTGCCAGCAGCGTTACACCTTGGGGTAGCGGGGGGATCATTCAGTACTTC
TRBJ1-2	TRBV25-1	TRBD1	once	CASSETGEPWYGYTF	TGTGCCAGCAGTGAAACAGGGGAACCTTGGTATGGCTACACCTTC
TRBJ2-1	TRBV9	-	once	CASSEGPWKNEQFF	TGTGCCAGCAGCGAGGGACCCTGGAAAAATGAGCAGTTCTTC